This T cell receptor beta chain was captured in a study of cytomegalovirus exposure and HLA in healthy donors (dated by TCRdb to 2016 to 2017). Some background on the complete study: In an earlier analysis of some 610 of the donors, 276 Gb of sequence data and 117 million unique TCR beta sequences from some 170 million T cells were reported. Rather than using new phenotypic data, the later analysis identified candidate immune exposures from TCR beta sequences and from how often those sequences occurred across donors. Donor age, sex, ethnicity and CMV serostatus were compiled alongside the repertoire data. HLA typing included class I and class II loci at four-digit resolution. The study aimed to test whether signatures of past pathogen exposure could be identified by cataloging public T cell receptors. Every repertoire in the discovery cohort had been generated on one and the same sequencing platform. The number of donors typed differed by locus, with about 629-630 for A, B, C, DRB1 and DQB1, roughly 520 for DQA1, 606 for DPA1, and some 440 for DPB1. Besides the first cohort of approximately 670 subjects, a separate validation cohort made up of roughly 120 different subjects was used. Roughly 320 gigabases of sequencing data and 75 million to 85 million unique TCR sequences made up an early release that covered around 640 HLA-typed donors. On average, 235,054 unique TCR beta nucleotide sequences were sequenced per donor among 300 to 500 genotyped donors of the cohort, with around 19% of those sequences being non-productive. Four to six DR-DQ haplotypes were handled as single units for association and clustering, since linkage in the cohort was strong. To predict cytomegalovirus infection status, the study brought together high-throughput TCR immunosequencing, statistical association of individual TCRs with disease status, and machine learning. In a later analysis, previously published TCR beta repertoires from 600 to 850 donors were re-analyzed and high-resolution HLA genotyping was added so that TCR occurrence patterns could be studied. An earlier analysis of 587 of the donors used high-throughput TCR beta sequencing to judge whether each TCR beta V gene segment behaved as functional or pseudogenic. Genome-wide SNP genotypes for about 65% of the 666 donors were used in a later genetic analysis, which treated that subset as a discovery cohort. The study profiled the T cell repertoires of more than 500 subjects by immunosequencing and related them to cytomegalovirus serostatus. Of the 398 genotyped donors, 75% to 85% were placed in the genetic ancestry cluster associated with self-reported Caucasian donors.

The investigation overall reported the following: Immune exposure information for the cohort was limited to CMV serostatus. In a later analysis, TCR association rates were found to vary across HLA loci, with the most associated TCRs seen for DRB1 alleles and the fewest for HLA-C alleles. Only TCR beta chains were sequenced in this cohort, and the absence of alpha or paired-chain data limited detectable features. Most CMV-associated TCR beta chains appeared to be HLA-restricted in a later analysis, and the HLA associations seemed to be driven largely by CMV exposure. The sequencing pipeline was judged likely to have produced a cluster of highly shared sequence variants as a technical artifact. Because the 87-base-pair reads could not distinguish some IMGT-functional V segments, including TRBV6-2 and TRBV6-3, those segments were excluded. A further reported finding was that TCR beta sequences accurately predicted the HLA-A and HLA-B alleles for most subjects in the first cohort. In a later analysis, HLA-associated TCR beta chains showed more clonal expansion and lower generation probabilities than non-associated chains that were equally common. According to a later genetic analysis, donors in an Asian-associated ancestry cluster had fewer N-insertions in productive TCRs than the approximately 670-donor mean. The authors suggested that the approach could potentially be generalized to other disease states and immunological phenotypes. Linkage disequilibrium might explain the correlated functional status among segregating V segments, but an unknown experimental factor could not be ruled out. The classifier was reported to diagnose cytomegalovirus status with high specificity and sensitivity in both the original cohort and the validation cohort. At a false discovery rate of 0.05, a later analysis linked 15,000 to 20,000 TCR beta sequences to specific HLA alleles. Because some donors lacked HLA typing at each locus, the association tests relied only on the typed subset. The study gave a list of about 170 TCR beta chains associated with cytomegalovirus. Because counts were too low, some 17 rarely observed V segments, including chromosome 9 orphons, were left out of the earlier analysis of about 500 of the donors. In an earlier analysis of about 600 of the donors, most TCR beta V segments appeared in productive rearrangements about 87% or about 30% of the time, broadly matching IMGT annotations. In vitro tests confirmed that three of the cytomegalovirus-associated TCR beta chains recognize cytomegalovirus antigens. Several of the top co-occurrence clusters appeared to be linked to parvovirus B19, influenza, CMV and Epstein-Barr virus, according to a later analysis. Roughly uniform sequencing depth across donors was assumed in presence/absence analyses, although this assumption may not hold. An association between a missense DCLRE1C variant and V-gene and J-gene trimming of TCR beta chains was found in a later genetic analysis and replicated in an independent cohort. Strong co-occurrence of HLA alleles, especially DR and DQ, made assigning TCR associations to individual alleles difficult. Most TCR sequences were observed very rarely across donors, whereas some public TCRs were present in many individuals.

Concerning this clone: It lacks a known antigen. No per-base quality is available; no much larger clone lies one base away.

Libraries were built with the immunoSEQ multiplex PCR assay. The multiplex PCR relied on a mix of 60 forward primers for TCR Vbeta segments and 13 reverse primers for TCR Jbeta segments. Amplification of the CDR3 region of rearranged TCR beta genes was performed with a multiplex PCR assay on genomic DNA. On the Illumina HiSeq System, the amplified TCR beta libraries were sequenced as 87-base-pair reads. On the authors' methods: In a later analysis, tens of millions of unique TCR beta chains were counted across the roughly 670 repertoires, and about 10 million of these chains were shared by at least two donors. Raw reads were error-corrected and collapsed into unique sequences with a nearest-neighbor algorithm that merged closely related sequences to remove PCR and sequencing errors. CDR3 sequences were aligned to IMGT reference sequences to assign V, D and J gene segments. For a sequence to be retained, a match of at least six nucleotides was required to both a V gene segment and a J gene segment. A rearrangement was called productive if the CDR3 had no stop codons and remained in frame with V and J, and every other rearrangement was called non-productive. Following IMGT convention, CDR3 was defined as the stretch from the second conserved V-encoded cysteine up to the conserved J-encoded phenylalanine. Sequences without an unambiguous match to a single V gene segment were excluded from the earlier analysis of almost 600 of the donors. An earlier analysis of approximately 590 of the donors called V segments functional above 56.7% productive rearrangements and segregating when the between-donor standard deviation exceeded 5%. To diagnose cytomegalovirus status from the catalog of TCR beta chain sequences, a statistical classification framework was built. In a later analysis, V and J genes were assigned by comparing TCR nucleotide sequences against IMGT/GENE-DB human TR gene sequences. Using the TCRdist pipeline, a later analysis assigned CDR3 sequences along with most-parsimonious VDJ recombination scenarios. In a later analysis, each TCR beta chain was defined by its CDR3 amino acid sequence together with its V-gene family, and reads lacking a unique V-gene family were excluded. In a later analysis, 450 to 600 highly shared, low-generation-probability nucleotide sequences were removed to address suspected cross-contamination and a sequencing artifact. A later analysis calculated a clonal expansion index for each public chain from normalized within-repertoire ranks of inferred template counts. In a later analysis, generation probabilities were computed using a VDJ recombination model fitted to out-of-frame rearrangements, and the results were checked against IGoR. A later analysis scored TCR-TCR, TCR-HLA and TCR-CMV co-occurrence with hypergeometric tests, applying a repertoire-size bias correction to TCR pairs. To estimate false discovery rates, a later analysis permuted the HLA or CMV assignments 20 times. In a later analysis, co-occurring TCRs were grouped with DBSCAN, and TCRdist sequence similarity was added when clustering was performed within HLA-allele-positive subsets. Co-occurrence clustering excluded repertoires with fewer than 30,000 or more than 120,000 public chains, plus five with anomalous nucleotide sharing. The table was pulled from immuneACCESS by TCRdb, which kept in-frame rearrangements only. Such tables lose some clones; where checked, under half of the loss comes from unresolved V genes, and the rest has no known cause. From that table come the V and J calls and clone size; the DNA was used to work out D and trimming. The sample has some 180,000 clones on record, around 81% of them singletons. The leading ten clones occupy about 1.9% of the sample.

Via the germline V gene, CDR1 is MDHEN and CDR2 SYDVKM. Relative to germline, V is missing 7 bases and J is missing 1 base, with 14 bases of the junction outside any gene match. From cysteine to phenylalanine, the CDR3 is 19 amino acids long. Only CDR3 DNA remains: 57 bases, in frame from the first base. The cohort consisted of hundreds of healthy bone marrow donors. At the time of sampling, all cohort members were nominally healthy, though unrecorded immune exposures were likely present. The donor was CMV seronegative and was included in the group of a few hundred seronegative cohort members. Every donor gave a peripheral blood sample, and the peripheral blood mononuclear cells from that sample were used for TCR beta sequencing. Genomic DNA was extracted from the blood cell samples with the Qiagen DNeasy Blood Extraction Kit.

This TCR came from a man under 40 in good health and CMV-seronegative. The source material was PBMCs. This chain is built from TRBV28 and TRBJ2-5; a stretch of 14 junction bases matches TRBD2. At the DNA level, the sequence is TGTGCCAGCACCCCCACCGGGACTAGCGGGAGTATAGGCCAAGAGACCCAGTACTTC. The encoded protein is CASTPTGTSGSIGQETQYF.